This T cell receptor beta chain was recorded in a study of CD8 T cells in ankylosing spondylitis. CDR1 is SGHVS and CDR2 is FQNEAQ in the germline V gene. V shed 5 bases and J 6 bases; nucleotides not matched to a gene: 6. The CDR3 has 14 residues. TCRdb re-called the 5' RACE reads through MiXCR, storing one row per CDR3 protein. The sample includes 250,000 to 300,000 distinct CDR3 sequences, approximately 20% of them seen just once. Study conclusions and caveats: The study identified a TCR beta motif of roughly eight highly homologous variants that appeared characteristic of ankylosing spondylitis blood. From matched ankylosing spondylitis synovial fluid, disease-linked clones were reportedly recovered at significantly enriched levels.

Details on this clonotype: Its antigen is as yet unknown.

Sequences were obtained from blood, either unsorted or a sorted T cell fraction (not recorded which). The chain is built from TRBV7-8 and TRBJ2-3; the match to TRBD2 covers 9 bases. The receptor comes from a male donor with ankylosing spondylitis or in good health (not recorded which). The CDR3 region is CASSVSGSGDTQYF. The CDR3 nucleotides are TGTGCCAGCAGCGTTAGCGGGAGCGGTGATACGCAGTATTTT.